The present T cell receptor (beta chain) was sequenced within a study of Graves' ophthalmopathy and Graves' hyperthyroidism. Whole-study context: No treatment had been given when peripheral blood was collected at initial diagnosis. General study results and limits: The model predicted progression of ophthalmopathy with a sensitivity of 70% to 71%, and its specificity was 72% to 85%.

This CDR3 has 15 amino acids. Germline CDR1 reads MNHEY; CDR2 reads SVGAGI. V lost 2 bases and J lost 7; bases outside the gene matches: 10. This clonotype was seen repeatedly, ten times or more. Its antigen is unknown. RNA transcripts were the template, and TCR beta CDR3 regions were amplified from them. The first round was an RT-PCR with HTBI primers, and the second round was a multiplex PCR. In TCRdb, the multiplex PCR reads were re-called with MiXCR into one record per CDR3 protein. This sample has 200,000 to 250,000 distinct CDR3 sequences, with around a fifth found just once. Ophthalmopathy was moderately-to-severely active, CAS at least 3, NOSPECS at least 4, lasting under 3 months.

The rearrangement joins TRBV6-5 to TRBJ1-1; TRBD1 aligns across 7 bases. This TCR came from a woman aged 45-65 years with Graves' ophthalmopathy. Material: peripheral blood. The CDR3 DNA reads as TGTGCCAGCAGTTACCCTGCAGGGGGTCGAGATGAAGCTTTCTTT. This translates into CASSYPAGGRDEAFF.